This is a list of T cell receptor beta chains from one sample in a study of OX40 agonist ivuxolimab in advanced cancers. Here immunoSEQ multiplex PCR was the method, and the copy in TCRdb shows in-frame clones only, minus some. The data hold tens of thousands of clones, with roughly 90% observed a single time. The sequencing here drew on CD4+ or CD8+ T cells sorted from blood, taken in a trial of the OX40 agonist ivuxolimab. Source of these receptors: an adult with an advanced solid tumor such as melanoma, head and neck, liver or kidney cancer. CDR3s include the opening cysteine and the closing phenylalanine or tryptophan. The D gene is left open where the match is weak. The size entry is marked missing in some rows and otherwise reads once, few, many or a size class.

NA,TRBV6-1,NA,TRBJ1-1,CASSEARRVPPEAFF,TGTGCCAGCAGTGAAGCGCGGAGGGTCCCGCCTGAAGCTTTCTTT
NA,TRBV5-1,TRBD2,TRBJ2-1,CASSLPGLAGGPRNEQFF,TGCGCCAGCAGCTTACCGGGACTAGCGGGAGGGCCGCGTAATGAGCAGTTCTTC
NA,TRBV6-5,NA,TRBJ2-6,CASSPGAGANVLTF,TGTGCCAGCAGTCCAGGGGCTGGGGCCAACGTCCTGACTTTC
NA,TRBV10-3,TRBD2,TRBJ2-7,CAISESGGVRYEQYF,TGTGCCATCAGTGAGTCGGGGGGGGTGCGGTACGAGCAGTACTTC
NA,TRBV7-2,NA,TRBJ1-1,CASSLPGWPEAFF,TGTGCCAGCAGCTTACCGGGGTGGCCTGAAGCTTTCTTT
once,TRBV6-5,NA,TRBJ1-2,CASSYTGPYGYTF,TGTGCCAGCAGTTACACAGGGCCCTATGGCTACACCTTC
NA,TRBV9,TRBD1,TRBJ2-3,CASSVSGTGTDTQYF,TGTGCCAGCAGCGTTTCCGGGACAGGAACAGATACGCAGTATTTT
NA,TRBV7-2,TRBD2,TRBJ2-1,CASSLGLAAHNEQFF,TGTGCCAGCAGCTTAGGACTAGCGGCTCACAATGAGCAGTTCTTC
NA,TRBV27,NA,TRBJ2-2,CASSHSSGELFF,TGTGCCAGCAGTCACAGTTCCGGGGAGCTGTTTTTT
NA,TRBV13,NA,TRBJ1-3,CASSLGSVFSGNTIYF,TGTGCCAGCAGCTTAGGCTCCGTTTTCTCTGGAAACACCATATATTTT
NA,TRBV5-1,TRBD2,TRBJ2-7,CASSNPSGSGEQYF,TGCGCCAGCAGCAACCCTAGCGGGAGCGGCGAGCAGTACTTC
NA,TRBV11-2,NA,TRBJ2-1,CASSLVTGDNEQFF,TGTGCCAGCAGCTTAGTCACGGGGGACAATGAGCAGTTCTTC
NA,TRBV27,NA,TRBJ2-7,CASSLIPGSHVLEQYF,TGTGCCAGCAGTTTAATCCCTGGCAGCCACGTCCTGGAGCAGTACTTC
NA,TRBV15,TRBD2,TRBJ2-7,CATSRSAVGGDEQYF,TGTGCCACCAGCAGATCCGCCGTGGGGGGGGACGAGCAGTACTTC
once,TRBV5-8,NA,TRBJ1-5,CASSQDRDTNQPQHF,TGCGCCAGCAGCCAAGATCGGGACACAAATCAGCCCCAGCATTTT
NA,TRBV9,NA,TRBJ2-7,CASSDGNSYEQYF,TGTGCCAGCAGCGACGGGAACTCCTACGAGCAGTACTTC
NA,TRBV27,NA,TRBJ2-7,CASSLSRYYEQYF,TGTGCCAGCAGTTTGAGTCGCTACTACGAGCAGTACTTC
NA,TRBV4-3,NA,TRBJ2-1,CASSQVLVYGGGNEQFF,TGCGCCAGCAGCCAAGTTCTCGTTTATGGAGGCGGCAATGAGCAGTTCTTC
NA,TRBV19,TRBD1,TRBJ2-7,CASSMALQGAPPYEQYF,TGTGCCAGTAGTATGGCCCTGCAGGGGGCCCCACCCTACGAGCAGTACTTC
once,TRBV28,TRBD1,TRBJ1-2,CASSWTGALNYGYTF,TGTGCCAGCAGTTGGACAGGGGCCCTTAACTATGGCTACACCTTC
NA,TRBV11-2,NA,TRBJ1-2,CASSLTQTPANYGYTF,TGTGCCAGCAGCTTAACCCAGACCCCTGCTAACTATGGCTACACCTTC
NA,TRBV15,NA,TRBJ2-1,CATSRDLGANNEQFF,TGTGCCACCAGCAGAGATCTTGGGGCTAACAATGAGCAGTTCTTC
NA,TRBV2,NA,TRBJ1-2,CASSVGGGGYTF,TGTGCCAGCAGTGTCGGTGGTGGGGGCTACACCTTC
NA,TRBV28,TRBD1,TRBJ1-6,CASSGTGGDSPLHF,TGTGCCAGCAGTGGGACAGGGGGGGATTCACCCCTCCACTTT
NA,TRBV9,TRBD1,TRBJ2-1,CASSEWTGVDNEQFF,TGTGCCAGCAGCGAATGGACAGGGGTCGACAATGAGCAGTTCTTC
NA,TRBV6-1,TRBD2,TRBJ2-1,CASSGQGSSGRPGNEQFF,TGTGCCAGCAGTGGACAGGGGTCTAGCGGGAGGCCCGGGAATGAGCAGTTCTTC
NA,TRBV7-8,NA,TRBJ2-5,CASSKDFTEETQYF,TGTGCCAGCAGCAAGGATTTCACGGAGGAGACCCAGTACTTC
NA,TRBV27,TRBD1,TRBJ1-4,CASSFGQGASNEKLFF,TGTGCCAGCAGTTTCGGGCAGGGGGCGAGTAATGAAAAACTGTTTTTT
NA,TRBV19,NA,TRBJ2-1,CASSLRPSYNEQFF,TGTGCCAGTAGTCTCCGCCCGTCCTACAATGAGCAGTTCTTC
NA,TRBV5-4,TRBD2,TRBJ2-3,CASSSRSGGTDTQYF,TGTGCCAGCAGCTCTCGAAGCGGGGGCACAGATACGCAGTATTTT
NA,TRBV4-1,NA,TRBJ2-1,CASSQDHGERPDYNEQFF,TGCGCCAGCAGCCAAGATCATGGTGAGCGACCGGACTACAATGAGCAGTTCTTC
NA,TRBV11-2,NA,TRBJ2-7,CASSLVYGATYEQYF,TGTGCCAGCAGCTTAGTATACGGGGCCACCTACGAGCAGTACTTC
NA,TRBV27,NA,TRBJ2-7,CASSFRRKGDEQYF,TGTGCCAGCAGTTTCCGGCGAAAGGGGGACGAGCAGTACTTC
NA,TRBV2,TRBD2,TRBJ2-7,CASSVGTTYEQYF,TGTGCCAGCAGTGTGGGGACTACCTACGAGCAGTACTTC
NA,TRBV2,NA,TRBJ1-4,CASSAGRATNEKLFF,TGTGCCAGCAGTGCTGGACGGGCAACTAATGAAAAACTGTTTTTT
NA,TRBV6-5,NA,TRBJ2-7,CASTPPEGAYEQYF,TGTGCCAGCACCCCACCTGAAGGGGCCTACGAGCAGTACTTC
once,TRBV13,TRBD1,TRBJ2-1,CASSSGTGFSEQFF,TGTGCCAGCAGCTCCGGGACAGGGTTTAGTGAGCAGTTCTTC
once,TRBV5-6,NA,TRBJ2-3,CASSLDSNTQYF,TGTGCCAGCAGCTTGGACAGTAATACGCAGTATTTT
NA,TRBV4-1,TRBD2,TRBJ2-7,CASSLAGGLQGAYEQYF,TGCGCCAGCAGCTTAGCGGGAGGCCTTCAGGGGGCCTACGAGCAGTACTTC
once,TRBV10-1,NA,TRBJ2-1,CASSELRSEEQFF,TGCGCCAGCAGTGAGCTCCGTTCCGAAGAGCAGTTCTTC
NA,TRBV28,NA,TRBJ1-5,CASNTTGFNQPQHF,TGTGCCAGCAATACCACAGGGTTCAATCAGCCCCAGCATTTT
NA,TRBV10-1,NA,TRBJ2-3,CASSEGDFTDTQYF,TGCGCCAGCAGTGAAGGGGACTTTACAGATACGCAGTATTTT
NA,TRBV6-5,TRBD1,TRBJ2-2,CAIGQGYTGELFF,TGTGCCATCGGACAGGGATACACCGGGGAGCTGTTTTTT
NA,TRBV28,TRBD2,TRBJ2-7,CASSSLGLSKPYEQYF,TGTGCCAGCAGTTCGCTGGGACTATCTAAGCCCTACGAGCAGTACTTC
NA,TRBV29-1,NA,TRBJ2-2,CSVARDNTGELFF,TGCAGCGTTGCCCGGGACAACACCGGGGAGCTGTTTTTT
NA,TRBV5-1,NA,TRBJ2-5,CASSSGSQETQYF,TGCGCCAGCAGCTCGGGGTCCCAAGAGACCCAGTACTTC
once,TRBV4-1,TRBD1,TRBJ2-2,CASSQDTGPGGYAGELFF,TGCGCCAGCAGTCAAGATACAGGCCCAGGGGGATACGCCGGGGAGCTGTTTTTT
NA,TRBV5-6,NA,TRBJ2-2,CASSLVGRSGTGELFF,TGTGCCAGCAGCTTGGTGGGCCGCTCTGGCACCGGGGAGCTGTTTTTT
NA,TRBV11-3,TRBD2,TRBJ2-3,CASSPPHPGLAGLSDTQYF,TGTGCCAGCAGCCCCCCCCACCCGGGACTAGCGGGATTGTCAGATACGCAGTATTTT
NA,TRBV19,NA,TRBJ2-1,CASRISGYNEQFF,TGTGCCAGTAGGATTAGCGGTTACAATGAGCAGTTCTTC
NA,TRBV5-8,TRBD2,TRBJ2-7,CASSLRGGYEQYF,TGTGCCAGCAGCCTTCGGGGGGGTTACGAGCAGTACTTC
NA,TRBV29-1,TRBD2,TRBJ2-7,CSVAGGPYEQYF,TGCAGCGTTGCGGGGGGACCCTACGAGCAGTACTTC
NA,TRBV14,NA,TRBJ1-3,CASSPQGAGDTIYF,TGTGCCAGCAGCCCCCAGGGAGCCGGAGACACCATATATTTT
NA,TRBV29-1,NA,TRBJ2-1,CSVQPQSYNEQFF,TGCAGCGTTCAGCCCCAGTCCTACAATGAGCAGTTCTTC
NA,TRBV28,NA,TRBJ1-5,CASSRQYSNQPQHF,TGTGCCAGCAGTAGACAGTATAGCAATCAGCCCCAGCATTTT
NA,TRBV6-6,NA,TRBJ2-7,CASSHRPAGEQYF,TGTGCCAGCAGTCACCGACCCGCGGGCGAGCAGTACTTC
NA,TRBV9,TRBD2,TRBJ2-3,CASSGTSGPDTQYF,TGTGCCAGCAGCGGGACTAGCGGACCAGATACGCAGTATTTT
once,TRBV11-2,TRBD2,TRBJ2-1,CASSLSPSGYNEQFF,TGTGCCAGCAGCTTAAGTCCTAGCGGGTACAATGAGCAGTTCTTC